One T cell receptor (beta chain) is described in this entry. The antigen remains undetermined. The data stem from a study of tumor-infiltrating lymphocytes in primary liver carcinoma. Unsorted whole blood supplied the RNA, and germline DNA was extracted too. These patients lived with chronic HBV infection and had never been treated. Whole-study results and caveats: Overlap in tumor-adjacent and tumor-blood pairs fell below that of tumor region pairs. Tumor top-250-clone fraction significantly exceeded that of blood (p = 0.039).

The CDR3 totals 15 residues. V gave up 3 bases and J gave up 3 bases, with 14 bases separating them. The input was approximately 500 ng total RNA; TCR beta cDNA was made from it with a constant-region primer. ARM-PCR was slightly modified, and three nested multiplex PCR rounds with it gave rise to the TCR beta libraries. Rounds one and two of PCR, each of around 9 cycles, were primed with TRBV1-TRBV30 forward primers and a C-beta reverse primer. TCRdb itself ran the multiplex PCR reads through MiXCR, one entry per CDR3 protein. The sample shows 300,000 to 350,000 distinct CDR3 sequences, around 50% of them seen only once.

This TCR derives from a woman between 25 and 40 years old with primary liver carcinoma and hepatitis B virus infection. The chain uses TRBV12-3 or TRBV12-4 and TRBJ2-5; D is tentatively TRBD1 or TRBD2 (5 bases each). Sequences were obtained from peripheral blood. The CDR3 loop reads CASSFSPGLKETQYF. The CDR3 DNA reads as TGTGCCAGCAGTTTTTCTCCGGGGCTAAAAGAGACCCAGTACTTC.